A selection of T cell receptor beta chains follows, all from one sample in a study of cytomegalovirus exposure and HLA in healthy donors. TCRdb keeps only in-frame clones here, not all; method: immunoSEQ multiplex PCR. The table records roughly 130,000 clones, roughly 76% of them present only once. What was sequenced was PBMCs. All receptors derive from a middle-aged woman in good health and CMV-seronegative. Each CDR3 is given with its conserved first and last residue. The D gene is left open where the match is weak. Only part of the rows carry a size: once, few, many, or a class if the clone is expanded.

d_gene	abundance	v_gene	j_gene	CDR3nt	CDR3aa
.	.	TRBV5-1	TRBJ1-2	TGCGCCAGCAGCTTGCCCCAAGACAGAAACTATGGCTACACCTTC	CASSLPQDRNYGYTF
TRBD1	few	TRBV6-1	TRBJ1-5	TGTGCCAGCAACGGACAGGGTTTCAATCAGCCCCAGCATTTT	CASNGQGFNQPQHF
TRBD1	.	TRBV5-1	TRBJ2-5	TGCGCCAGCAGCCCACAGGGGACAGTTGAAGAGACCCAGTACTTC	CASSPQGTVEETQYF
TRBD1	.	TRBV7-9	TRBJ1-1	TGTGCCAGCAGCTCAAGACAGGGCTCGAACACTGAAGCTTTCTTT	CASSSRQGSNTEAFF
.	.	TRBV7-2	TRBJ1-2	TGTGCCAGCAGCCCCGATACCACATACGTCTATGGCTACACCTTC	CASSPDTTYVYGYTF
.	.	TRBV19	TRBJ1-4	TGTGCCAGTAGTATAGGTGGAGGGTTTGATGAAAAACTGTTTTTT	CASSIGGGFDEKLFF
TRBD1	.	TRBV25-1	TRBJ2-5	TGTGCCAGCAGTGAATCACAGGCGGGACAGGGCGGGAAGACCCAGTACTTC	CASSESQAGQGGKTQYF
TRBD1	few	TRBV19	TRBJ1-1	TGTGCCACGGACCTAGGGGGCACAGGGAACACTGAAGCTTTCTTT	CATDLGGTGNTEAFF
.	.	TRBV7-6	TRBJ2-5	TGTGCCAGCAGCTTAGCGCGTCAAGAGACCCAGTACTTC	CASSLARQETQYF
.	.	TRBV7-3	TRBJ2-2	TGTGCCAGCAGGAGGCTCAGGAACACCGGGGAGCTGTTTTTT	CASRRLRNTGELFF
TRBD2	.	TRBV18	TRBJ2-5	TGTGCCAGCTCACCCGGGACTAGCGGCCAAGAGACCCAGTACTTC	CASSPGTSGQETQYF
.	.	TRBV28	TRBJ1-2	TGTGCCAGCAGTTTGGTGGGCACCTACCTCTATGGCTACACCTTC	CASSLVGTYLYGYTF
.	.	TRBV9	TRBJ1-4	TGTGCCAGCAGCGTAGGGACAGATCATGAAAAACTGTTTTTT	CASSVGTDHEKLFF
TRBD1	.	TRBV10-3	TRBJ2-2	TGTGCCATCAGACCCGGGACAGGGAACACCGGGGAGCTGTTTTTT	CAIRPGTGNTGELFF
.	.	TRBV19	TRBJ1-1	TGTGCCAGTACCGACTCCCTACGAGGGAAAACTGAAGCTTTCTTT	CASTDSLRGKTEAFF
.	.	TRBV10-3	TRBJ2-1	TGTGCCATCAGTGCGGACTCGAGCTCCTACAATGAGCAGTTCTTC	CAISADSSSYNEQFF
TRBD1	.	TRBV5-1	TRBJ2-7	TGCGCCAGCAGCTTGAACCCAACAGGGGCGTATAATTTCGAGCAGTACTTC	CASSLNPTGAYNFEQYF
.	.	TRBV5-1	TRBJ2-6	TGCGCCAGCAGCTCCGGTCGCTCTGGGGCCAACGTCCTGACTTTC	CASSSGRSGANVLTF
TRBD1	.	TRBV11-3	TRBJ2-5	TGTGCCAGCAGCTTAGATGGGACAGGAGGGGAGACCCAGTACTTC	CASSLDGTGGETQYF
TRBD1	.	TRBV28	TRBJ1-5	TGTGCCAGCACTTCGCCCGGGACAGGGGGTCAGCCCCAGCATTTT	CASTSPGTGGQPQHF
TRBD2	.	TRBV5-1	TRBJ2-3	TGCGCCAGCAGCTTGGGCGGGACTAGCGGCACAGATACGCAGTATTTT	CASSLGGTSGTDTQYF
.	.	TRBV29-1	TRBJ2-1	TGCAGCGTTGAGGGGGGACGGAGAAATGAGCAGTTCTTC	CSVEGGRRNEQFF
TRBD1	.	TRBV7-8	TRBJ1-2	TGTGCCAGCAGCTTAGCGCGAATTCAAACAGGGGATCGTGGCTACACCTTC	CASSLARIQTGDRGYTF
.	few	TRBV4-2	TRBJ1-4	TGTGCCAGCAGCCTAGGACTGAAGGGGGTGTGGGAAAAACTGTTTTTT	CASSLGLKGVWEKLFF